This section outlines one TCR beta chain sequence together with its context. In the source study's methods: Reference gene primer amplification in the assay estimated nucleated cell counts. Sequenced by immunoSEQ multiplex PCR; TCRdb stores in-frame clones only, minus some. The V and J calls and the clone size are those of that table, but D and trimming were determined from the DNA. The sample carries roughly 670,000 clones, 75% to 90% recorded once. These data are taken from a study of blood T cell repertoires in COVID-19. On the study more broadly: Material from acute and convalescent COVID-19 was sourced from the United States, Italy and Spain. Nucleic acid was either cDNA or gDNA, and it came from T cells, B-cell-depleted T cells, or PBMCs.

The sequence derives from a woman under 30 with acute or convalescent COVID-19. The specimen sequenced was peripheral blood.

The CDR3: CAWSRGTNSPLHF. CDR3 nucleotide sequence: TGTGCCTGGAGTCGGGGGACGAATTCACCCCTCCACTTT. The V call is TRBV30, the J call TRBJ1-6; TRBD1 is a possible D gene (5 bases). Trimming took off 2 bases at V and 7 bases at J, with 9 bases between the two ends. There are 13 residues in the CDR3. The germline CDR1 and CDR2 sequences are GTSNPN and SVGIG (reference sequence). Supplemented by reference TRBV30 and TRBJ1-6, the full variable domain reads SQTIHQWPATLVQPVGSPLSLECTVEGTSNPNLYWYRQAAGRGLQLLFYSVGIGQISSEVPQNLSASRPQDRQFILSSKKLLLSDSGFYLCAWSRGTNSPLHFGNGTRLTVT.